These 17 T cell receptor beta chains came from one sample sequenced in a study of beta chain features in type 1 diabetes. General study results and limits: Researchers report that Type 1 diabetes patients had moderately but significantly shorter TCRB CDR3s across all four CD4+ subsets.

Expressed TCRB transcripts were sequenced after all isolated RNA was converted to cDNA. Assay: immunoSEQ multiplex PCR; the TCRdb copy retains only in-frame clones and omits some. The sample shows roughly 260,000 clones, about a fifth of them seen only once. These receptors have no identified antigens. The sequenced sample was naive CD4+ T cells from blood. These receptors all stem from a woman aged 40 to 50 with type 1 diabetes.

The sample holds a few counts of this clone. The genes are TRBV5-6 and TRBJ1-5; D ambiguous. The CDR3 sequence is 18 residues long. V gave up 4 bases and J gave up 0 bases, with 20 bases separating them. From germline, CDR1 is SGHDT and CDR2 YYEEEE. Here the CDR3 DNA reads TGTGCCAGCAGCCGATTGAGCCCGTTCGGGGATAGCAATCAGCCCCAGCATTTT. Its translation: CASSRLSPFGDSNQPQHF.

This clone was seen a few times. The chain combines TRBV4-3 with TRBJ2-1, with no clear D. Germline lookup yields CDR1 LGHNA and CDR2 YSLEER. Trimming removed 0 bases from V and 0 bases from J, with 12 bases in between. The CDR3 covers 17 residues. The CDR3 DNA follows: TGCGCCAGCAGCCAAGAAGGTTCGCGGCCCTCCTACAATGAGCAGTTCTTC. It encodes CASSQEGSRPSYNEQFF.

There are a few counts of this clone. The V and J genes are TRBV9 and TRBJ1-1; D possibly corresponds to TRBD1 (5 bases). CDR3 size: 14 residues. Trimming pared 4 bases from V and 1 base from J, leaving 11 bases between. From germline, CDR1 is SGDLS and CDR2 YYNGEE. In DNA, the CDR3 is TGTGCCAGCAGCCCCGGGGGGGAGAACACTGAAGCTTTCTTT. It specifies CASSPGGENTEAFF. The full variable domain, its missing parts supplied by reference TRBV9 and TRBJ1-1, is DSGVTQTPKHLITATGQRVTLRCSPRSGDLSVYWYQQSLDQGLQFLIQYYNGEERAKGNILERFSAQQFPDLHSELNLSSLELGDSALYFCASSPGGENTEAFFGQGTRLTVV.

This clone occurred a few times. The J gene is TRBJ2-1, the V gene TRBV9, with TRBD1 identical over 10 bases. CDR3 length: 16 amino acids. V lost 5 bases to trimming and J lost 4 bases; unmatched junction nucleotides: 9. CDR1 is SGDLS, CDR2 YYNGEE, per germline. DNA of the CDR3: TGTGCCAGCAGTTACTCCGGGACAGGGGCTTACAATGAGCAGTTCTTC. Translation gives CASSYSGTGAYNEQFF.

The chain links TRBV29-1 to TRBJ2-3; 12 positions match TRBD2. CDR1 is SQVTM and CDR2 is ANQGSEA in the germline V gene. With V trimmed by 3 bases and J by 4 bases, 11 bases remained unmatched. The CDR3 is 17 amino acids. The CDR3 nucleotides are TGCAGCGTTGATGGGTCTAGCGGGGGGGCGGGCCCAGATACGCAGTATTTT. Its protein is CSVDGSSGGAGPDTQYF.

This clone was counted only a few times. V gene TRBV4-3 combines with J gene TRBJ2-1, with D perhaps TRBD2 (6 bases). The CDR3 covers 15 residues. From germline, CDR1 is LGHNA and CDR2 YSLEER. The V gene lost 4 bases and the J gene lost 2 bases, with 12 bases spanning the gap. The CDR3 spells CASSPRESPYNEQFF. The CDR3 DNA reads as TGCGCCAGCAGCCCTCGGGAGTCCCCCTACAATGAGCAGTTCTTC.

The V and J genes are TRBV15 and TRBJ2-5; 7 nucleotides align to TRBD2. Losses at the gene ends were 8 bases for V and 4 bases for J; bases not matched to a gene: 16. Germline V gene data show CDR1 as LNHNV and CDR2 as YYDKDF (reference sequence). The CDR3 covers 16 residues. CDR3 DNA: TGTGCCACCTGTTCTGGATGGGCGGGAGTTGGAGAGACCCAGTACTTC. Protein sequence: CATCSGWAGVGETQYF. The complete variable domain, with remaining parts taken from reference TRBV15 and TRBJ2-5, reads DAMVIQNPRYQVTQFGKPVTLSCSQTLNHNVMYWYQQKSSQAPKLLFHYYDKDFNNEADTPDNFQSRRPNTSFCFLDIRSPGLGDTAMYLCATCSGWAGVGETQYFGPGTRLLVL.

This clone appeared a few times. This specimen includes other DNA sequences encoding the same CDR3. J is TRBJ1-2 and V is TRBV5-6, with 7 nucleotides matching TRBD1. The CDR3 is made up of 13 amino acids. The V gene end was trimmed by 0 bases and the J gene end by 6 bases; junction bases not matched to a gene: 2. The germline V gene encodes CDR1 SGHDT and CDR2 YYEEEE. The CDR3 reads CASSLGQGDGYTF. CDR3 bases: TGTGCCAGCAGCTTGGGGCAGGGGGATGGCTACACCTTC. Full variable domain (remainder filled in from reference TRBV5-6 and TRBJ1-2): DAGVTQSPTHLIKTRGQQVTLRCSPKSGHDTVSWYQQALGQGPQFIFQYYEEEERQRGNFPDRFSGHQFPNYSSELNVNALLLGDSALYLCASSLGQGDGYTFGSGTRLTVV.

This clone was seen only a few times. V and J are TRBV27 and TRBJ2-5, with D maybe TRBD2 (6 bases). The CDR3 runs 15 residues. From germline, CDR1 is MNHEY and CDR2 SMNVEV (reference sequence). Trimming stripped 0 bases from V and 4 bases from J, with 12 bases between. The chain's CDR3 is CASSLSAGMRETQYF. Written as DNA, the CDR3 is TGTGCCAGCAGTTTATCGGCGGGGATGCGAGAGACCCAGTACTTC.

This clone showed up just a few times. The rearrangement uses TRBV30 and TRBJ2-2; 12 bases are a match to TRBD2. The germline gives CDR1 GTSNPN, CDR2 SVGIG (reference sequence). J gave up 5 bases and V 8 bases, and 9 bases lay outside the gene matches. This CDR3 region has 15 residues. The CDR3 DNA reads TGTGCCACCCAGACTAGCGGGAGCATTACCGGGGAGCTGTTTTTT. It specifies CATQTSGSITGELFF. The entire variable domain, with the rest obtained from reference TRBV30 and TRBJ2-2, is as follows: SQTIHQWPATLVQPVGSPLSLECTVEGTSNPNLYWYRQAAGRGLQLLFYSVGIGQISSEVPQNLSASRPQDRQFILSSKKLLLSDSGFYLCATQTSGSITGELFFGEGSRLTVL.

The rearrangement uses TRBV29-1 and TRBJ2-5, with a weak D call TRBD2 (5 bases). Germline V lookup: CDR1 SQVTM, CDR2 ANQGSEA. The CDR3 is made up of 13 amino acids. The V gene lost 5 bases and the J gene lost 4 bases, with 14 bases spanning the gap. The CDR3 region is CSVRSPEGETQYF. CDR3 in DNA: TGCAGCGTTAGGTCGCCCGAGGGAGAGACCCAGTACTTC.

The rearrangement links TRBV7-3 to TRBJ1-1; the D is unclear. The ends were cut back, 2 bases at V and 2 bases at J, with 12 bases in the middle. The CDR3 consists of 15 residues. CDR1 is SGHTA, CDR2 FQGTGA, per germline. CDR3 residues: CASSLGSAANTEAFF. DNA for the CDR3: TGTGCCAGCAGCTTAGGTTCTGCGGCTAACACTGAAGCTTTCTTT.

This clone has a handful of counts. Other DNA sequences in this sample translate to the same CDR3. The chain links TRBV9 to TRBJ1-1; maybe TRBD1 (5 bases). The V gene lost 0 bases and the J gene lost 0 bases, with 9 bases spanning the gap. The CDR3 contains 15 residues. Germline V gene sequence: CDR1 SGDLS, CDR2 YYNGEE. The CDR3 reads CASSVGQGMNTEAFF. The CDR3 DNA reads as TGTGCCAGCAGCGTAGGGCAGGGTATGAACACTGAAGCTTTCTTT.

The J gene is TRBJ1-2, the V gene TRBV18; maybe TRBD1 (6 bases). Germline-derived CDR1 and CDR2 are KGHSH and LQKENI. The CDR3 consists of 13 residues. Trimming pared 3 bases from V and 6 bases from J, leaving 11 bases between. CDR3 protein: CASSPYRADGYTF. DNA for the CDR3: TGTGCCAGCTCACCTTACAGGGCTGATGGCTACACCTTC.

This clone appeared a few times. V usage is TRBV7-2 and J usage is TRBJ2-5; D remains unclear. Germline V gene data show CDR1 as SGHTA and CDR2 as FQGNSA. This CDR3 is built from 13 residues. Trimming cost V 2 bases and J 5 bases, with 9 bases left between them. CDR3 protein: CASSLNEWETQYF. The CDR3 nucleotides are TGTGCCAGCAGCTTAAACGAGTGGGAGACCCAGTACTTC.

The chain uses TRBV4-3 and TRBJ1-4; unclear D gene. The V end was cut by 5 bases, the J end by 10 bases, with 20 bases between. The CDR3 totals 15 residues. Per germline, CDR1 LGHNA and CDR2 YSLEER. The CDR3 nucleotides are TGCGCCAGCAGCTACAAAGAGGGCCGGGCGGGAAAACTGTTTTTT. Amino acids: CASSYKEGRAGKLFF.

V and J are TRBV2 and TRBJ2-7; 11 nucleotides align to TRBD2. The CDR3 is 16 residues long. Trimming took 4 bases from V and 6 from J; bases not matched to a gene: 11. Per germline, CDR1 SNHLY and CDR2 FYNNEI. The CDR3 reads CASSAGLAGGSGEQYF. CDR3 DNA: TGTGCCAGCAGTGCGGGGCTAGCGGGAGGTTCGGGCGAGCAGTACTTC.